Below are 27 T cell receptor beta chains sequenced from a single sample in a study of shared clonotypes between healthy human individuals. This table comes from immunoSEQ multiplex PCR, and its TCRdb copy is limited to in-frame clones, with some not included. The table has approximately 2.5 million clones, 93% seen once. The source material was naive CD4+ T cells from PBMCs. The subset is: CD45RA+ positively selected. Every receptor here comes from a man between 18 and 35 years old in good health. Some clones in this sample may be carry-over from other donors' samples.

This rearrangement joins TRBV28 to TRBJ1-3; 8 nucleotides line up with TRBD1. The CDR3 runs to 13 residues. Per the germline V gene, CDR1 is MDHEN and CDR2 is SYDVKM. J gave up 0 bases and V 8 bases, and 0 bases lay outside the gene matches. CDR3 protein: CASGQGSGNTIYF. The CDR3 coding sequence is TGTGCCAGCGGACAGGGCTCTGGAAACACCATATATTTT.

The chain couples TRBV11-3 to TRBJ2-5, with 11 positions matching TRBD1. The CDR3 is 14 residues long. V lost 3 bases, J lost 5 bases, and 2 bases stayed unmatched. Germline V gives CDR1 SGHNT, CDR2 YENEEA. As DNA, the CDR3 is TGTGCCAGCAGCTTGGGGACAGGGGGTGAGACCCAGTACTTC. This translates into CASSLGTGGETQYF.

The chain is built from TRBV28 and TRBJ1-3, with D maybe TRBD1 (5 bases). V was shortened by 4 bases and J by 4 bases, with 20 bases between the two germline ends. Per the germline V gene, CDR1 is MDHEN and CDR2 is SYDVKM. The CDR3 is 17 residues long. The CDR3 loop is CASSSSMGGYSGNTIYF. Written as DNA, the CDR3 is TGTGCCAGCAGTTCCTCCATGGGGGGGTATTCGGGAAACACCATATATTTT.

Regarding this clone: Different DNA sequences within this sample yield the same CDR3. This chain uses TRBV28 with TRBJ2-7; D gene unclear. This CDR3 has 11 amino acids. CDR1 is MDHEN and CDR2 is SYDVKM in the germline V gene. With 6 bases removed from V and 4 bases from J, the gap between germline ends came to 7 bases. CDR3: CASRHKYEQYF. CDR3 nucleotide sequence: TGTGCCAGCAGACACAAATACGAGCAGTACTTC.

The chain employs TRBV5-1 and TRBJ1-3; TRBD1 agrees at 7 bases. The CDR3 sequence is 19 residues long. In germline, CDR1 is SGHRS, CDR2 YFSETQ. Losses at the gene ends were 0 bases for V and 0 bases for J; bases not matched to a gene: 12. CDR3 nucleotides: TGCGCCAGCAGCTTGGTCTCGGGCCAGGGGGACGTCTCTGGAAACACCATATATTTT. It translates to CASSLVSGQGDVSGNTIYF.

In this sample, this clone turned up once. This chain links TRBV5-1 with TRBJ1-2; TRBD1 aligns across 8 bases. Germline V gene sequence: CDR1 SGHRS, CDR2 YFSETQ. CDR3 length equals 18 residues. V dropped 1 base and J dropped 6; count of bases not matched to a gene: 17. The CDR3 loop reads CASSLYGGSRTGRDGYTF. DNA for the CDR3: TGCGCCAGCAGCTTGTACGGGGGATCAAGGACAGGGCGGGATGGCTACACCTTC.

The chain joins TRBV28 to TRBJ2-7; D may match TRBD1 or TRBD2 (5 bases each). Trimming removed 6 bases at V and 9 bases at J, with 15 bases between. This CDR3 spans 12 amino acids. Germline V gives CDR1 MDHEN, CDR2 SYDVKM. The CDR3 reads CASSRGREAQYF. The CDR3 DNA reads TGTGCCAGCAGCCGGGGACGCGAGGCGCAGTACTTC.

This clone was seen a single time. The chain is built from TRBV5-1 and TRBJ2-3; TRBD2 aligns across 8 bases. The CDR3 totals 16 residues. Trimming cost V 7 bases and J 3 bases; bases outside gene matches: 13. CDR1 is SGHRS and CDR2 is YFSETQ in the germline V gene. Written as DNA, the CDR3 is TGCGCCAGCCAAGAGTTGGCGGGAGGAGGAACAGATACGCAGTATTTT. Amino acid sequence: CASQELAGGGTDTQYF.

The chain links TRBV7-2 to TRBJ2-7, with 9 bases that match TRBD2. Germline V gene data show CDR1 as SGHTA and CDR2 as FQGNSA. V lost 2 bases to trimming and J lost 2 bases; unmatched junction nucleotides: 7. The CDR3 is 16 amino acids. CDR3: CASSLRAGGAPYEQYF. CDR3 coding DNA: TGTGCCAGCAGCTTAAGAGCGGGAGGCGCCCCCTACGAGCAGTACTTC.

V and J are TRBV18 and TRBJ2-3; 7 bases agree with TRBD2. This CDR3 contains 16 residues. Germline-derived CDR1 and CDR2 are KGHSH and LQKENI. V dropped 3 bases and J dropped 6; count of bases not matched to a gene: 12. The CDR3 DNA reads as TGTGCCAGCTCACCGAACATCGCGGGAGAAAGTGATACGCAGTATTTT. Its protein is CASSPNIAGESDTQYF.

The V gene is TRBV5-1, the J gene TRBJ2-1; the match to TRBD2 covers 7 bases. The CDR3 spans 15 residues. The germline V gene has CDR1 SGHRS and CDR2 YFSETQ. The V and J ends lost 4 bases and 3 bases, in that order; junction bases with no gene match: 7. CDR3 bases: TGCGCCAGCAGCCCTTCGACTAGCTTCTACAATGAGCAGTTCTTC. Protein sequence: CASSPSTSFYNEQFF.

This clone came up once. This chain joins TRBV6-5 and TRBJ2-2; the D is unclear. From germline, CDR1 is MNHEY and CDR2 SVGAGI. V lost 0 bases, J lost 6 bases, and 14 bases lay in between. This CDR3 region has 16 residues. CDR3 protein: CASSYSTTPAAGELFF. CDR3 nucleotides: TGTGCCAGCAGTTACTCGACGACACCGGCCGCCGGGGAGCTGTTTTTT.

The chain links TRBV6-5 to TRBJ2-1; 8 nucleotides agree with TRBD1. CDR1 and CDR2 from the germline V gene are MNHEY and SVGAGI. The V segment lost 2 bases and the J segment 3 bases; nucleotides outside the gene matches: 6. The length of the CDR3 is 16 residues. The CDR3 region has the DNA TGTGCCAGCAGTTACCGCAGGGGGACAGGCTACAATGAGCAGTTCTTC. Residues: CASSYRRGTGYNEQFF.

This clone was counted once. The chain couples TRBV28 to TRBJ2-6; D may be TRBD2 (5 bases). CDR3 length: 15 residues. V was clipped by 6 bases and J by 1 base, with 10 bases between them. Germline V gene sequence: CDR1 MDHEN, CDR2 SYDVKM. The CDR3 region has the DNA TGTGCCAGCAGCCACCCGGGATCTGGGGCCAACGTCCTGACTTTC. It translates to CASSHPGSGANVLTF.

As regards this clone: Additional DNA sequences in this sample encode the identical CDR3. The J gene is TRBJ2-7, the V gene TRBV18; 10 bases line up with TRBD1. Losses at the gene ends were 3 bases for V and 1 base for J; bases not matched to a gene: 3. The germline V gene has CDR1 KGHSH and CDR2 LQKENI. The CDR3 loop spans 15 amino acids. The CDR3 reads CASSPRTGGSYEQYF. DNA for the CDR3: TGTGCCAGCTCACCTCGGACAGGGGGGTCCTACGAGCAGTACTTC.

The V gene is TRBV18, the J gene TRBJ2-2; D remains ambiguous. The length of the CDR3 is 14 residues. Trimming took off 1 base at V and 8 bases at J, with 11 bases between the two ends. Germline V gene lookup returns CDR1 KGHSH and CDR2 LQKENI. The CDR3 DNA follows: TGTGCCAGCTCACCACTCGGCGGTATAGGGGAGCTGTTTTTT. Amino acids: CASSPLGGIGELFF.

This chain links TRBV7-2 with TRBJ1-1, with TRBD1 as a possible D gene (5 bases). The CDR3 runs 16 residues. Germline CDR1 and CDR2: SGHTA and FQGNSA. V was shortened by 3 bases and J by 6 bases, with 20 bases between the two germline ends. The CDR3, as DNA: TGTGCCAGCAGCTTCCGACAGATACAGAACGGGGCTGAAGCTTTCTTT. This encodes CASSFRQIQNGAEAFF.

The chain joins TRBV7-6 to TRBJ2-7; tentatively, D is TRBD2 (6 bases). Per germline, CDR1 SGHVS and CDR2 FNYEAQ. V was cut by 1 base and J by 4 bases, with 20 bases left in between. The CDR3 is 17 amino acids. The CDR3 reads CASSLGPRSAGLYEQYF. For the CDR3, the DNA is TGTGCCAGCAGCTTAGGTCCGCGTTCGGCGGGATTATACGAGCAGTACTTC.

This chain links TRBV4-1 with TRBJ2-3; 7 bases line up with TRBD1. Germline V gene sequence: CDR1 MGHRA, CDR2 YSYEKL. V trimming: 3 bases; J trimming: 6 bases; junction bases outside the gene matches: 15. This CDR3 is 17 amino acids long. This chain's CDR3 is CASSHTQGQRTLDTQYF. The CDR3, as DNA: TGCGCCAGCAGCCACACACAGGGACAGCGGACTCTGGATACGCAGTATTTT.

CDR3 bases: TGTGCCTGGGTAGCGGGAGAGCCCTACGAGCAGTACTTC. Amino acids: CAWVAGEPYEQYF. This sequence joins TRBV30 and TRBJ2-7; the match to TRBD2 covers 9 bases. This CDR3 has 13 amino acids. V was pared by 5 bases and J by 2 bases, with 4 bases of the junction left unmatched. Germline CDR1 and CDR2: GTSNPN and SVGIG (reference sequence).

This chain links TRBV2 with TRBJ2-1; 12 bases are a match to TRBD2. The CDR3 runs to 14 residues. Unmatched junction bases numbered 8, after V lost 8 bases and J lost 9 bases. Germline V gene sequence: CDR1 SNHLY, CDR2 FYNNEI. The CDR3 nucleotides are TGTGCCAGCCTCCTAGCGGGAGGGCCGACTGAGCAGTTCTTC. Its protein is CASLLAGGPTEQFF.

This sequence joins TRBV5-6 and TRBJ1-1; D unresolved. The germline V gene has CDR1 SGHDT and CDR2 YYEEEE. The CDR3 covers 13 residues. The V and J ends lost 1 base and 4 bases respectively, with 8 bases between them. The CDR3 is CASSLYGSTEAFF. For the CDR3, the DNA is TGTGCCAGCAGCTTGTATGGGTCCACTGAAGCTTTCTTT.

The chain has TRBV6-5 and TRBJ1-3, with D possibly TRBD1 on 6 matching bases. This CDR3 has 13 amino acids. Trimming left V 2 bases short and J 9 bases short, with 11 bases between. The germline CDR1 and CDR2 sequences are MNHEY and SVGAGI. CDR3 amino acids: CASSYRQDGTIYF. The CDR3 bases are TGTGCCAGCAGTTACCGACAGGACGGCACCATATATTTT.

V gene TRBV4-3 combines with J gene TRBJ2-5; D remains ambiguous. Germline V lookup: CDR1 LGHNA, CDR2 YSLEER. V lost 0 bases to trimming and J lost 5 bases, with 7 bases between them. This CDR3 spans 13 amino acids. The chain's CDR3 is CASSQDPWETQYF. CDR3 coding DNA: TGCGCCAGCAGCCAAGATCCCTGGGAGACCCAGTACTTC.

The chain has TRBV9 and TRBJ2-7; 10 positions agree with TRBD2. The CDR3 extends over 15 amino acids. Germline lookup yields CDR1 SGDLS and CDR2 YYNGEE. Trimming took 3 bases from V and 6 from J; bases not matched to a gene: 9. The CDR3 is CASSGRLAGLGEQYF. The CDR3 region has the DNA TGTGCCAGCAGCGGAAGACTAGCGGGTTTAGGCGAGCAGTACTTC.

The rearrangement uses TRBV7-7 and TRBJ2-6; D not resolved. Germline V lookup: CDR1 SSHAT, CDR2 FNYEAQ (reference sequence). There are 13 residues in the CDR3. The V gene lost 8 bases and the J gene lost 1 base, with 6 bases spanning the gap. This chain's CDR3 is CASAKSGANVLTF. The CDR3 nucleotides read TGTGCCAGCGCCAAATCTGGGGCCAACGTCCTGACTTTC.

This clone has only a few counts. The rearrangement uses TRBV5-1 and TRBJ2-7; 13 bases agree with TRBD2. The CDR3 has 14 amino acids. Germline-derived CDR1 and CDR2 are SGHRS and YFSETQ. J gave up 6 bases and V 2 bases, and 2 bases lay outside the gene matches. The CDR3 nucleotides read TGCGCCAGCAGCTTCCGGACTAGCGGGAGCGAGCAGTACTTC. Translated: CASSFRTSGSEQYF.